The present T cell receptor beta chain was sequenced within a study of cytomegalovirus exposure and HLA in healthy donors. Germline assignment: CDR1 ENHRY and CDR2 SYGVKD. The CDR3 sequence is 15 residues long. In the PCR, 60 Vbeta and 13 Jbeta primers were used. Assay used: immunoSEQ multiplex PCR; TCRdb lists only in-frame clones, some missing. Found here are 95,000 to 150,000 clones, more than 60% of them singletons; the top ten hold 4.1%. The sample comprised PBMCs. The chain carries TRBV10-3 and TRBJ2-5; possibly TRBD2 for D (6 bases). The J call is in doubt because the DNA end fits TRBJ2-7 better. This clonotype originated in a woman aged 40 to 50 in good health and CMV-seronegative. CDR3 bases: TGTGCCACCAAGGAGGACTATCCAGCAGTCTACGAGCAGTACTTC. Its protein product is CATKEDYPAVYEQYF.